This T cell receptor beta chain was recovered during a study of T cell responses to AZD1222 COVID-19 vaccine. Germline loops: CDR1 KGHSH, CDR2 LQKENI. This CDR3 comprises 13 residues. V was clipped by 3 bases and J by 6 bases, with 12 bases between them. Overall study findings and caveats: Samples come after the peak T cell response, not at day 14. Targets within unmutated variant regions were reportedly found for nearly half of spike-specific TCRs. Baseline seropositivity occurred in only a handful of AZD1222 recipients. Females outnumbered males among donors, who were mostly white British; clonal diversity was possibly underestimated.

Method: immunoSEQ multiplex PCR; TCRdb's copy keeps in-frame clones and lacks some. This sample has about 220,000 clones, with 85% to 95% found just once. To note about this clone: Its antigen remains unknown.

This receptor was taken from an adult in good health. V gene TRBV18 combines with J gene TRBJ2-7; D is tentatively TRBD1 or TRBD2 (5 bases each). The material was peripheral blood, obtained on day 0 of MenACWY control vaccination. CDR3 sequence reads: CASSPRETGEQYF. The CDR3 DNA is TGTGCCAGCTCACCCAGGGAGACGGGCGAGCAGTACTTC.